Below are 9 T cell receptor beta chains sequenced from a single sample in a study of patients and donors after allogeneic stem cell transplantation. A single record per CDR3 protein comes from TCRdb applying MiXCR to the RT-PCR reads. The table has over 400,000 distinct CDR3 sequences, under 20% seen once. Sequenced material: blood, either unsorted or a sorted T cell fraction (not recorded which). These receptors were taken from a human donor who was either an allogeneic HSCT recipient or a stem cell or donor lymphocyte infusion donor (not recorded which). It is not recorded whose cells these are; they may come from a transplant donor.

V is TRBV7-6 and J is TRBJ1-4, with unresolved D. This CDR3 has 13 amino acids. Germline-derived CDR1 and CDR2 are SGHVS and FNYEAQ. Trimming shortened V by 0 bases and J by 2 bases, and 1 base separated the two germline ends. The CDR3 coding sequence is TGTGCCAGCAGCTTAGCGACTAATGAAAAACTGTTTTTT. It is translated as CASSLATNEKLFF.

The chain joins TRBV6-2 or TRBV6-3 to TRBJ1-2; possible D gene TRBD1, 6 bases. Germline V gene lookup returns CDR1 MNHEY and CDR2 SVGEGT. The CDR3 length is 14 residues. Trimming removed 0 bases from V and 3 bases from J, with 8 bases in between. The CDR3 DNA reads as TGTGCCAGCAGTTACTCGAAGGGGGACTATGGCTACACCTTC. This gives the protein CASSYSKGDYGYTF.

This clonotype was seen more than once but under ten times. The chain uses TRBV2 and TRBJ1-2; the D gene is possibly TRBD1 (5 bases). The CDR3 covers 13 residues. Trimming left V 4 bases short and J 8 bases short, with 14 bases between. Germline V CDR1 and CDR2: SNHLY, FYNNEI. CDR3 sequence: CASSGDSLKGYTF. For the CDR3, the DNA is TGTGCCAGCAGTGGAGACAGTTTAAAGGGCTACACCTTC.

This clonotype was recorded a few times. The J gene is TRBJ1-4, the V gene TRBV28, with D tentatively TRBD1 (5 bases). The CDR3 is made up of 15 amino acids. V was clipped by 2 bases and J by 6 bases, with 13 bases between them. The germline V gene has CDR1 MDHEN and CDR2 SYDVKM. CDR3 coding DNA: TGTGCCAGCAGTTTACGGTGGGGGAACGATGAAAAACTGTTTTTT. Translating gives CASSLRWGNDEKLFF.

This clonotype was seen only a few times. The chain employs TRBV9 and TRBJ2-2, with D perhaps TRBD1 or TRBD2 (5 bases each). The CDR3 runs to 12 residues. The germline V and J ends were trimmed by 3 bases and 6 bases, with 6 bases remaining between them. Germline lookup yields CDR1 SGDLS and CDR2 YYNGEE. CDR3 sequence reads: CASSAGPGELFF. Here the CDR3 DNA reads TGTGCCAGCAGCGCGGGACCCGGGGAGCTGTTTTTT.

The chain carries TRBV2 and TRBJ2-7; D not resolved. The CDR3 runs to 14 residues. Per the germline V gene, CDR1 is SNHLY and CDR2 is FYNNEI. V dropped 2 bases and J dropped 2 bases, with 10 bases sitting between them. CDR3 in DNA: TGTGCCAGCAGTGAAAGGCGAGGCCCCTACGAGCAGTACTTC. Amino acids: CASSERRGPYEQYF.

The chain uses TRBV28 and TRBJ2-5; 8 nucleotides match TRBD2. CDR1 is MDHEN and CDR2 is SYDVKM in the germline V gene. The trim removed 3 bases at V and 5 bases at J, leaving 8 bases unmatched. The length of the CDR3 is 15 residues. CDR3 region: CASSLGGGPRETQYF. CDR3 nucleotides: TGTGCCAGCAGTTTGGGCGGGGGGCCCCGGGAGACCCAGTACTTC.

This clonotype was seen a few times. The rearrangement joins TRBV13 to TRBJ2-1; no reliable D call. The CDR3 extends over 14 amino acids. The ends were cut back, 6 bases at V and 3 bases at J, with 12 bases in the middle. Germline CDR1 PRHDT, CDR2 FYEKMQ (reference sequence). DNA for the CDR3: TGTGCCAGCAGAGAAGTCTCGGGCTACAATGAGCAGTTCTTC. Amino acid sequence: CASREVSGYNEQFF.

This clonotype was seen more than once but under ten times. The chain carries TRBV2 and TRBJ2-1; a weak D match, TRBD1 (5 bases). The ends were cut back, 6 bases at V and 2 bases at J, with 11 bases in the middle. The CDR3 spans 14 residues. Germline CDR1 is SNHLY and CDR2 is FYNNEI. CDR3 sequence (DNA): TGTGCCAGCAGCGAAAGGGGTACCTACAATGAGCAGTTCTTC. It codes for CASSERGTYNEQFF.